A single T cell receptor (beta chain) is shown here with its context. Its cognate antigen is unknown. The data are from a study of OX40 agonist ivuxolimab in advanced cancers. Some clones are missing from TCRdb's copy, which holds only in-frame ones; the method was immunoSEQ multiplex PCR. There are 60,000 to 65,000 clones in the sample; 80% to 95% occur only once, and 20% to 25% lies in the top ten. V gave up 5 bases and J gave up 4 bases; unmatched junction bases: 5. Germline loops: CDR1 MNHEY, CDR2 SMNVEV (reference sequence). The CDR3 has 14 residues. Study observations and caveats: Certain nonresponding patients likewise had low normalized T-cell clonal expansion.

This chain connects TRBV27 to TRBJ2-5; TRBD1 aligns across 9 bases. This TCR was sampled from an adult with an advanced solid tumor such as melanoma, head and neck, liver or kidney cancer. The material was CD4+ or CD8+ T cells sorted from blood, obtained in a trial of the OX40 agonist ivuxolimab. The CDR3 nucleotides read TGTGCCAGCAGTCCGGGACAGGGTTTAGAGACCCAGTACTTC. Its translation is CASSPGQGLETQYF.